The following is a TCR beta chain sequence with its context. Antigen specificity is unknown. The record originates from a study of tumor and adjacent non-tumor tissue in lung cancer. CDR3 length: 13 residues. The V end was cut by 1 base, the J end by 6 bases, with 9 bases between. Three rounds of nested PCR, following a modified ARM-PCR protocol, produced the TCRbeta library. TCRdb analysed the multiplex PCR reads with MiXCR anew, one entry per CDR3 protein. This sample has roughly 140,000 distinct CDR3 sequences; around 67% occur once, and the top ten carry about 20%. Study-wide results and limits: Compared with tumor, normal lung showed significantly lower TCR diversity. Top 100 clones took a larger repertoire share in normal lung.

RNA was extracted from bulk tissue without any cell sorting. The TCR was taken from a man aged 55 to 70 with small cell lung cancer. Material for sequencing was lung tumor tissue. This chain connects TRBV12-3 or TRBV12-4 to TRBJ1-1, with D perhaps TRBD1 (6 bases). The CDR3 bases are TGTGCCAGCAGTTTAGGGCAGGGGTCTGAAGCTTTCTTT. This translates into CASSLGQGSEAFF.